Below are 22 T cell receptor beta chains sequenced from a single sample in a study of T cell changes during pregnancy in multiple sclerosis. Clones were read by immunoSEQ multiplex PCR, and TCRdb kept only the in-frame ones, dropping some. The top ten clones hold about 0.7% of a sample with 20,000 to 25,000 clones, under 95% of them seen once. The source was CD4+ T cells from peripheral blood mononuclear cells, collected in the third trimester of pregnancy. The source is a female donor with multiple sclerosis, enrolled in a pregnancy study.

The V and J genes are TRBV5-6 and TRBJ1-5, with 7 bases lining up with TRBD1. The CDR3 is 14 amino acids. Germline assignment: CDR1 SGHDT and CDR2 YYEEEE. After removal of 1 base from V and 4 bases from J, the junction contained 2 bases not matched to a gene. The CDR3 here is CASSLRQGNQPQHF. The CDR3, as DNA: TGTGCCAGCAGCTTGAGACAGGGAAATCAGCCCCAGCATTTT.

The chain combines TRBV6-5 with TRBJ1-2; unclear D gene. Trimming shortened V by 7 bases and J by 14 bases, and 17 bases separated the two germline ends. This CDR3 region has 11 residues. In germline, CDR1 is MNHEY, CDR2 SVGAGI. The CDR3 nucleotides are TGTGCCAGCATCCATCTCGGCCGAGCGACCTTC. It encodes CASIHLGRATF.

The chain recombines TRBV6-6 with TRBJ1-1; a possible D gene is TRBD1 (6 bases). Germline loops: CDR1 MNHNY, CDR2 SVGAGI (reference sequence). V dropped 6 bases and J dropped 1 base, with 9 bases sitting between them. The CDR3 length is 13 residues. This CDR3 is CASSPGQNTEAFF. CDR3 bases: TGTGCCAGCAGCCCGGGACAGAACACTGAAGCTTTCTTT.

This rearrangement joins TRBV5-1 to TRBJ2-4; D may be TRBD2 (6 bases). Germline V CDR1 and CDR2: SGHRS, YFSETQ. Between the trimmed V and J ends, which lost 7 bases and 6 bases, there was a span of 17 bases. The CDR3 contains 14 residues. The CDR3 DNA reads TGCGCCAGCGGCCATGGGGGGAAAGGAAACATTCAGTACTTC. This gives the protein CASGHGGKGNIQYF.

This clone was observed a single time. Here the CDR3 DNA reads TGTGCCTGGGTAGGGGAGGTCCGGGCTTTCTTT. It codes for CAWVGEVRAFF. V gene TRBV30 combines with J gene TRBJ1-1; possibly TRBD1 for D (5 bases). Trimming removed 5 bases at V and 11 bases at J, with 15 bases between. The V gene's germline CDR1 is GTSNPN and CDR2 SVGIG (reference sequence). The CDR3 is 11 amino acids.

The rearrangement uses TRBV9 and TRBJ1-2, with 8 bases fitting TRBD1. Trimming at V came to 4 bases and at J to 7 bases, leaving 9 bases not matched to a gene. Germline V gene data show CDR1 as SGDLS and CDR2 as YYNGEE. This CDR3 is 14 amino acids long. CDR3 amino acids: CASSLQDRAGGYTF. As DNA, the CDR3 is TGTGCCAGCAGCCTCCAGGACAGGGCGGGTGGCTACACCTTC. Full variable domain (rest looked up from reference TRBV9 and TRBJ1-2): DSGVTQTPKHLITATGQRVTLRCSPRSGDLSVYWYQQSLDQGLQFLIQYYNGEERAKGNILERFSAQQFPDLHSELNLSSLELGDSALYFCASSLQDRAGGYTFGSGTRLTVV.

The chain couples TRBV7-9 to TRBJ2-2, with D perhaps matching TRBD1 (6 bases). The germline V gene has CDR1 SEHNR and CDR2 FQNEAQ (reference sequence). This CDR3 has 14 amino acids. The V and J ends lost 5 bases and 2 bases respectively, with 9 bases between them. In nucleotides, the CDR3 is TGTGCCAGCAGCCTGGACAGCAACACCGGGGAGCTGTTTTTT. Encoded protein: CASSLDSNTGELFF. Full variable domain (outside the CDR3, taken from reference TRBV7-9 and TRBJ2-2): DTGVSQNPRHKITKRGQNVTFRCDPISEHNRLYWYRQTLGQGPEFLTYFQNEAQLEKSRLLSDRFSAERPKGSFSTLEIQRTEQGDSAMYLCASSLDSNTGELFFGEGSRLTVL.

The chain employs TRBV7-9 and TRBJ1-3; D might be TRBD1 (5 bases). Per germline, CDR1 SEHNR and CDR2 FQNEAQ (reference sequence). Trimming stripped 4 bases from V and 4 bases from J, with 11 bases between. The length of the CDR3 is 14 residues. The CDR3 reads CASSSRVFGNTIYF. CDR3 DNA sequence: TGTGCCAGCAGCTCCAGGGTGTTCGGAAACACCATATATTTT.

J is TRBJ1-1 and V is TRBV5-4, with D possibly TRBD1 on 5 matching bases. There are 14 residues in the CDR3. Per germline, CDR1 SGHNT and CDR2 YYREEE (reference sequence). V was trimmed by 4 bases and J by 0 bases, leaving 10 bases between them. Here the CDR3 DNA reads TGTGCCAGCAGCAGGGGTGTAATGAACACTGAAGCTTTCTTT. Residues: CASSRGVMNTEAFF.

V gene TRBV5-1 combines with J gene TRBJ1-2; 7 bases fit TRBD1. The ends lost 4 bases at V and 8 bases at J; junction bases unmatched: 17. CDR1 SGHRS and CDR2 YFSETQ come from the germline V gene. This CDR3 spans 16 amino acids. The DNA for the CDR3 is TGCGCCAGCAGCCTCCCCTTATTCGACAGGGAGACCGGCTACACCTTC. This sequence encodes CASSLPLFDRETGYTF.

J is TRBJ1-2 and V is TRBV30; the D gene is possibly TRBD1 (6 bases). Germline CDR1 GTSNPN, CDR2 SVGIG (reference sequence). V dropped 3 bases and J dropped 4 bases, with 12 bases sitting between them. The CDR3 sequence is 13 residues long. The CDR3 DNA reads TGTGCCTGGAGCCGAGACAGGCCCTATGGCTACACCTTC. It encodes CAWSRDRPYGYTF.

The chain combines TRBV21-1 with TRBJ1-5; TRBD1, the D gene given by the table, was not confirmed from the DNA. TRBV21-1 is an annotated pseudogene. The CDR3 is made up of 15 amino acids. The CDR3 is CASSKVSRGNQPQHF. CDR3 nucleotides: TGTGCCAGCAGCAAGGTGAGCAGGGGTAATCAGCCCCAGCATTTT.

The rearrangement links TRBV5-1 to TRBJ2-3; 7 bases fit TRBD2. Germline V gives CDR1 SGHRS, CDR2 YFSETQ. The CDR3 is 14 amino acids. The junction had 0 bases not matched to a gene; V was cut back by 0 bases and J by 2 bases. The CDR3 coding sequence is TGCGCCAGCAGCTTGGGACTAGCCACAGATACGCAGTATTTT. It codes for CASSLGLATDTQYF.

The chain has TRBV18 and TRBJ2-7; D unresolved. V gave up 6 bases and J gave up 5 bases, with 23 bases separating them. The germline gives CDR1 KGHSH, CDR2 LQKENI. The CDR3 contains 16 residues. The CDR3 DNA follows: TGTGCCAGCTCCCCCTTCGTGTCCCAGGCTTCCGACGAGCAGTACTTC. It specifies CASSPFVSQASDEQYF.

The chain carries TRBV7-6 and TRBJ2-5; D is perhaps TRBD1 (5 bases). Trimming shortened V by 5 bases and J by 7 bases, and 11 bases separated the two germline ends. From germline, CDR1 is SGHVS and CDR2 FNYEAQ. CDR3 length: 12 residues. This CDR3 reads CASSAHRGTQYF. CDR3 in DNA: TGTGCCAGCAGCGCTCATAGGGGGACCCAGTACTTC. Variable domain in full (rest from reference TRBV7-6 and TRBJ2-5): GAGVSQSPRYKVTKRGQDVALRCDPISGHVSLYWYRQALGQGPEFLTYFNYEAQQDKSGLPNDRFSAERPEGSISTLTIQRTEQRDSAMYRCASSAHRGTQYFGPGTRLLVL.

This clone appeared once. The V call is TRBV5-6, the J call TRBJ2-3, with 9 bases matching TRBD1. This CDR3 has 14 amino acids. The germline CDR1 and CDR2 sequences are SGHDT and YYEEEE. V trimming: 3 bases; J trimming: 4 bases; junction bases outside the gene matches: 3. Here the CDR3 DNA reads TGTGCCAGCAGCTCACGGACAGGGGCAGATACGCAGTATTTT. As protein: CASSSRTGADTQYF.

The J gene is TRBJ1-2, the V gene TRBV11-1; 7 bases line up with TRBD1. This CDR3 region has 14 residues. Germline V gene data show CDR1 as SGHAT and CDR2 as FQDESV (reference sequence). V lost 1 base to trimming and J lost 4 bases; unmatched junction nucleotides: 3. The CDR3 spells CASSLGGGTYGYTF. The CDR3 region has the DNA TGTGCCAGCAGCTTAGGAGGGGGCACCTATGGCTACACCTTC. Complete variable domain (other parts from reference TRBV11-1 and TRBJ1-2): EAEVAQSPRYKITEKSQAVAFWCDPISGHATLYWYRQILGQGPELLVQFQDESVVDDSQLPKDRFSAERLKGVDSTLKIQPAELGDSAMYLCASSLGGGTYGYTFGSGTRLTVV.

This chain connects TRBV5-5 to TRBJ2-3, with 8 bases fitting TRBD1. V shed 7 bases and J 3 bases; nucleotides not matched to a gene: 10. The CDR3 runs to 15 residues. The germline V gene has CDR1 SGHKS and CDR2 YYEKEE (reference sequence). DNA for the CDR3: TGTGCCAGCTCCCTGACAGGGGATAGGACAGATACGCAGTATTTT. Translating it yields CASSLTGDRTDTQYF.

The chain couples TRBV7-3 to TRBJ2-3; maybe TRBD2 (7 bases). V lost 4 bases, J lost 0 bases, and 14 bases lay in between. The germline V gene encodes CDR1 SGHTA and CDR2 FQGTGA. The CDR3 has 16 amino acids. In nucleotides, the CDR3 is TGTGCCAGCAGCTCTAGGGGGGGGGCTAGCACAGATACGCAGTATTTT. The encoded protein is CASSSRGGASTDTQYF.

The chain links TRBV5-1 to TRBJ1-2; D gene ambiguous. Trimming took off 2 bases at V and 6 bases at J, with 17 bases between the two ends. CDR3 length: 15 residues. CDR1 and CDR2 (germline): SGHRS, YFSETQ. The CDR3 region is CASSLYGAGTDGYTF. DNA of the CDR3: TGCGCCAGCAGCTTATATGGCGCGGGCACAGATGGCTACACCTTC.

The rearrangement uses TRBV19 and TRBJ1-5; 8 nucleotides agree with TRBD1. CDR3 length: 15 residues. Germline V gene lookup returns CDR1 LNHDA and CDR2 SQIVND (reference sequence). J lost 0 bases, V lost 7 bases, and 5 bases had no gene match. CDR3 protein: CASKDRGRSNQPQHF. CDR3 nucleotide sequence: TGTGCCAGTAAAGACAGGGGCCGTAGCAATCAGCCCCAGCATTTT.

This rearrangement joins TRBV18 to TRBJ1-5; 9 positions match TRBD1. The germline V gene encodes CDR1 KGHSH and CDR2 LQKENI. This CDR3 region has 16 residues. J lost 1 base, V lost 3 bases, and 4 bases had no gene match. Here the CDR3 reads CASSPTGGRSNQPQHF. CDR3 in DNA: TGTGCCAGCTCACCGACAGGGGGAAGGAGCAATCAGCCCCAGCATTTT.